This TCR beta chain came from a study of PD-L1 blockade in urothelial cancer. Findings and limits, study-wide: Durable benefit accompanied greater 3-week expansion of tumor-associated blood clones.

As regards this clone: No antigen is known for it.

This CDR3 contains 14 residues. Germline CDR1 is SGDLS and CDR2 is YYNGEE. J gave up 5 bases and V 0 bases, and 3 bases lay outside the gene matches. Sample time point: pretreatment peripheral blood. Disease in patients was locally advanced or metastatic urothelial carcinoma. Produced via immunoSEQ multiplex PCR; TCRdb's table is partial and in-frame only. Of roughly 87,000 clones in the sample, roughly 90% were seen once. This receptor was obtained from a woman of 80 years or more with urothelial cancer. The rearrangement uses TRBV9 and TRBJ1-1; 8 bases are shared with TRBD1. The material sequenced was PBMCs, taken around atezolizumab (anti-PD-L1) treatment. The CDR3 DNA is TGTGCCAGCAGCGTAGATCACAGGGGGACTGAAGCTTTCTTT. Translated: CASSVDHRGTEAFF. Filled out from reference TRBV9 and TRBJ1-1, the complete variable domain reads DSGVTQTPKHLITATGQRVTLRCSPRSGDLSVYWYQQSLDQGLQFLIQYYNGEERAKGNILERFSAQQFPDLHSELNLSSLELGDSALYFCASSVDHRGTEAFFGQGTRLTVV.